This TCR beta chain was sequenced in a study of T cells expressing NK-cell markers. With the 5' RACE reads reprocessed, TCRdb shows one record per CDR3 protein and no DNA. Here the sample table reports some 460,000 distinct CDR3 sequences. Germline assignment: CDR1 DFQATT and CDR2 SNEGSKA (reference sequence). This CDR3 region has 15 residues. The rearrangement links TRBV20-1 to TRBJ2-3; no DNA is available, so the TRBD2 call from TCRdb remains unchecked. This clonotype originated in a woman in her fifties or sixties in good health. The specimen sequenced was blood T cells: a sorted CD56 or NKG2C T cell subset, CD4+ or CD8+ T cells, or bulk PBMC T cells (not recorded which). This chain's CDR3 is CSAKTSGQSTDTQYF.